This TCR beta chain was retrieved from a study of CD8 T cells in Susac syndrome. Study observations and caveats: Only a relatively small number of individuals were included in the TCR sequencing and HLA analysis.

Controls were drawn from healthy donors and were matched for age and sex. A note on this clonotype: The antigen is undetermined.

When the RNA was reverse transcribed, random hexamers were used with an input of about 0.5 to 1 ug. TCRdb redid the calling of the immunoSEQ multiplex PCR reads with MiXCR, one entry per CDR3 protein. The table includes over 100,000 distinct CDR3 sequences, roughly 90% detected once. Per germline, CDR1 SQVTM and CDR2 ANQGSEA. The CDR3 extends over 15 amino acids. V shed 2 bases and J shed 4 bases, with 18 bases lying between them. The material sequenced was CD8+ T cells from PBMCs. This receptor was identified in a human donor in good health. This sequence joins TRBV29-1 and TRBJ2-7; TRBD2 might be the D (5 bases). This chain's CDR3 is CSVERRGDEGYEQYF. CDR3 DNA sequence: TGCAGCGTTGAAAGGCGAGGAGACGAGGGATACGAGCAGTACTTC.